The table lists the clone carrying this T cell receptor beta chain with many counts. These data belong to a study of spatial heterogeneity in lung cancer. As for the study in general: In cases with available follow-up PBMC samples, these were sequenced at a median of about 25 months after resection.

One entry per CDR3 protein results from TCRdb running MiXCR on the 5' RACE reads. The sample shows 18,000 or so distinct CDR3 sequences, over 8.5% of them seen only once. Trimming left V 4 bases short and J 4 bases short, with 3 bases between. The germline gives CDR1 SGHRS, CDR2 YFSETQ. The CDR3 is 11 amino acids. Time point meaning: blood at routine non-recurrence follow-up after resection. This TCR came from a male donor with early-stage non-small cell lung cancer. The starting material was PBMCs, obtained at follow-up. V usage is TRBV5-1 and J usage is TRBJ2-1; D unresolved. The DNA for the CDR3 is TGCGCCAGCAGCCTGTACAATGAGCAGTTCTTC. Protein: CASSLYNEQFF.